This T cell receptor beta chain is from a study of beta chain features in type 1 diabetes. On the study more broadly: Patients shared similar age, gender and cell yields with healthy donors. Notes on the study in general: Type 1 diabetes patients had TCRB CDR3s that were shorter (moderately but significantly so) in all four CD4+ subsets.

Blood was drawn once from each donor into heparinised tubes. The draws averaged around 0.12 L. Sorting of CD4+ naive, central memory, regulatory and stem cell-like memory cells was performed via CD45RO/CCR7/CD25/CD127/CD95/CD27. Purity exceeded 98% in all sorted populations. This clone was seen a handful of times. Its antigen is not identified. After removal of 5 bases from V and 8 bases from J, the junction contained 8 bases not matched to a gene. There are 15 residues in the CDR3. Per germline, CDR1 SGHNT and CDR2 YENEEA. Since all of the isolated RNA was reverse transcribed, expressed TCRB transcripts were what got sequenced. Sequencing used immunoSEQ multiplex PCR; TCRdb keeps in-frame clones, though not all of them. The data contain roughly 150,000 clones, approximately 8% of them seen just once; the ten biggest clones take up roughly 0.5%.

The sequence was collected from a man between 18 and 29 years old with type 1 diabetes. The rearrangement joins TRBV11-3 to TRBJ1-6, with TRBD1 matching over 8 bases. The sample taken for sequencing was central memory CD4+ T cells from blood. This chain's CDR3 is CASSRTGTGDSPLHF. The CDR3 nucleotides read TGTGCCAGCAGCCGTACCGGGACAGGAGATTCACCCCTCCACTTT.